Following are 31 T cell receptor beta chains from one sample sequenced in a study of T-cell memory formation after mild COVID-19. One entry per CDR3 protein results from TCRdb running MiXCR on the 5' RACE reads. The profile shows hundreds of thousands of distinct CDR3 sequences, less than 25% of them singletons. The specimen sequenced was PBMCs or a T cell subset sorted from them (not recorded which). The receptors originated from an adult woman who had mild COVID-19 (a few samples of this study predate the infection). Cell type and time point are not known.

This clonotype was observed a handful of times. The chain uses TRBV12-3 or TRBV12-4 and TRBJ2-1, with D tentatively TRBD1 or TRBD2 (5 bases each). CDR3 length equals 15 residues. Trimming left V 2 bases short and J 5 bases short, with 13 bases between. The CDR3 sequence: CASSLTTGRNNEQFF. The CDR3, as DNA: TGTGCCAGCAGTTTAACAACGGGACGGAACAATGAGCAGTTCTTC.

This chain connects TRBV4-1 to TRBJ2-7; D is unresolved. This CDR3 spans 13 amino acids. Germline V gene sequence: CDR1 MGHRA, CDR2 YSYEKL. V lost 4 bases to trimming and J lost 4 bases, with 11 bases between them. The CDR3 protein is CASSPLLGYEQYF. CDR3 nucleotide sequence: TGCGCCAGCAGCCCACTACTGGGGTACGAGCAGTACTTC.

J is TRBJ2-1 and V is TRBV7-9, with D possibly TRBD2 on 5 matching bases. Looked up from germline, CDR1 is SEHNR and CDR2 is FQNEAQ (reference sequence). The V end was cut by 5 bases, the J end by 8 bases, with 13 bases between. The CDR3 is 13 residues long. CDR3 in DNA: TGTGCCAGCAGCAACGAGAGGGAGTATGAGCAGTTCTTC. Its protein is CASSNEREYEQFF. The entire variable domain, with the rest obtained from reference TRBV7-9 and TRBJ2-1, is as follows: DTGVSQNPRHKITKRGQNVTFRCDPISEHNRLYWYRQTLGQGPEFLTYFQNEAQLEKSRLLSDRFSAERPKGSFSTLEIQRTEQGDSAMYLCASSNEREYEQFFGPGTRLTVL.

A few counts support this clonotype. The chain employs TRBV5-5 and TRBJ1-6; D not certain. The ends were cut back, 0 bases at V and 6 bases at J, with 7 bases in the middle. The CDR3 has 14 amino acids. Looked up from germline, CDR1 is SGHKS and CDR2 is YYEKEE (reference sequence). CDR3 region: CASSLGPTNSPLHF. For the CDR3, the DNA is TGTGCCAGCAGCTTGGGACCCACTAATTCACCCCTCCACTTT.

This clonotype occurred a few times. The chain joins TRBV5-5 to TRBJ2-4, with TRBD2 as a possible D gene (5 bases). This CDR3 comprises 10 residues. The germline V gene has CDR1 SGHKS and CDR2 YYEKEE (reference sequence). Trimming pared 7 bases from V and 11 bases from J, leaving 10 bases between. The CDR3 spells CASGSEVQYF. For the CDR3, the DNA is TGTGCCAGCGGATCGGAGGTTCAGTACTTC.

This clonotype was seen a few times. The chain couples TRBV5-1 to TRBJ2-5; 8 positions agree with TRBD2. V lost 6 bases, J lost 0 bases, and 7 bases stayed unmatched. This CDR3 has 15 amino acids. Germline CDR1 is SGHRS and CDR2 is YFSETQ. The CDR3 coding sequence is TGCGCCAGCAACATTCCGGGAGGGTACCAAGAGACCCAGTACTTC. Translation: CASNIPGGYQETQYF. The full variable domain, rest sourced from reference TRBV5-1 and TRBJ2-5, is KAGVTQTPRYLIKTRGQQVTLSCSPISGHRSVSWYQQTPGQGLQFLFEYFSETQRNKGNFPGRFSGRQFSNSRSEMNVSTLELGDSALYLCASNIPGGYQETQYFGPGTRLLVL.

There are a few counts of this clonotype. Here the CDR3 DNA reads TGCGCCAGCAGCCTCACCCGGGGCCGGACCGGGGAGCTGTTTTTT. Translating it yields CASSLTRGRTGELFF. The V gene is TRBV4-3, the J gene TRBJ2-2; D assignment may be TRBD1 or TRBD2 (5 bases each). In germline, CDR1 is LGHNA, CDR2 YSLEER. This CDR3 spans 15 amino acids. V lost 4 bases, J lost 5 bases, and 14 bases lay in between.

The rearrangement links TRBV3-1 to TRBJ2-3, with D tentatively TRBD2 (6 bases). CDR1 is LGHDT and CDR2 is YNNKEL in the germline V gene (reference sequence). The V and J ends lost 2 bases and 4 bases respectively, with 25 bases between them. The CDR3 is 19 residues long. The CDR3 here is CASSQTSAAVLAVPDTQYF. Here the CDR3 DNA reads TGTGCCAGCAGCCAAACATCGGCGGCCGTGTTAGCGGTACCAGATACGCAGTATTTT.

For this clonotype: Being one base from a much bigger clone, this may be a read error. The V call is TRBV5-5, the J call TRBJ2-5; 9 nucleotides agree with TRBD2. The junction had 5 bases not matched to a gene; V was cut back by 0 bases and J by 2 bases. This CDR3 comprises 16 residues. The V gene's germline CDR1 is SGHKS and CDR2 YYEKEE (reference sequence). The chain's CDR3 is CASSLGLAVGQETQYF. DNA of the CDR3: TGTGCCAGCAGCTTGGGACTAGCGGTGGGACAAGAGACCCAGTACTTC. Full variable domain (outside the CDR3, taken from reference TRBV5-5 and TRBJ2-5): DAGVTQSPTHLIKTRGQQVTLRCSPISGHKSVSWYQQVLGQGPQFIFQYYEKEERGRGNFPDRFSARQFPNYSSELNVNALLLGDSALYLCASSLGLAVGQETQYFGPGTRLLVL.

A few counts support this clonotype. The chain recombines TRBV7-9 with TRBJ2-1, with TRBD2 matching over 10 bases. Germline CDR1 is SEHNR and CDR2 is FQNEAQ (reference sequence). The V segment lost 7 bases and the J segment 4 bases; nucleotides outside the gene matches: 4. This CDR3 has 14 residues. The CDR3 region is CASNPAGGYNEQFF. CDR3 bases: TGTGCCAGCAACCCAGCGGGGGGGTACAATGAGCAGTTCTTC.

V is TRBV29-1 and J is TRBJ2-5; D remains unclear. The germline CDR1 and CDR2 sequences are SQVTM and ANQGSEA. The CDR3 sequence is 14 residues long. Deletions cut 6 bases from V and 5 bases from J, with 19 bases between. CDR3 sequence: CSVTSRVSSETQYF. CDR3 DNA sequence: TGCAGCGTCACCTCCCGAGTCAGCTCGGAGACCCAGTACTTC. Variable domain in full (rest from reference TRBV29-1 and TRBJ2-5): SAVISQKPSRDICQRGTSLTIQCQVDSQVTMMFWYRQQPGQSLTLIATANQGSEATYESGFVIDKFPISRPNLTFSTLTVSNMSPEDSSIYLCSVTSRVSSETQYFGPGTRLLVL.

This clonotype was seen at least ten times. The rearrangement links TRBV7-2 to TRBJ1-2, with TRBD1 identical over 9 bases. Trimming took 0 bases from V and 5 from J; bases not matched to a gene: 7. Germline V lookup: CDR1 SGHTA, CDR2 FQGNSA. The CDR3 is made up of 16 amino acids. The CDR3 region has the DNA TGTGCCAGCAGCTTAGCTCCGGGACAGGGTTTTTATGGCTACACCTTC. Translated: CASSLAPGQGFYGYTF.

This rearrangement joins TRBV19 to TRBJ2-1; D remains ambiguous. The V and J ends lost 2 bases and 13 bases respectively, with 12 bases between them. Per germline, CDR1 LNHDA and CDR2 SQIVND (reference sequence). The CDR3 is made up of 12 amino acids. The chain's CDR3 is CASSIRSANQFF. CDR3 nucleotide sequence: TGTGCCAGTAGTATAAGGAGCGCGAACCAGTTCTTC.

This chain connects TRBV5-1 to TRBJ2-7; 11 nucleotides line up with TRBD2. Germline V gene sequence: CDR1 SGHRS, CDR2 YFSETQ. V shed 4 bases and J 5 bases; nucleotides not matched to a gene: 5. The CDR3 loop spans 14 amino acids. The CDR3 nucleotides are TGCGCCAGCAGCCTAGCGGGGGGCTGGCACGAGCAGTACTTC. It encodes CASSLAGGWHEQYF.

This clonotype turned up a few times. The chain carries TRBV7-2 and TRBJ2-1, with a weak D call TRBD1 (5 bases). Germline V gives CDR1 SGHTA, CDR2 FQGNSA. CDR3 length: 14 amino acids. V shed 3 bases and J shed 9 bases, with 15 bases lying between them. This chain's CDR3 is CASSFRVGDGEQFF. The DNA for the CDR3 is TGTGCCAGCAGCTTCCGGGTAGGGGATGGTGAGCAGTTCTTC.

This clonotype has more than one count but fewer than ten. The CDR3 DNA is TGTGCCAGCAGCCAAGGGCTGACGGACTCTGGGGCCAACGTCCTGACTTTC. Translated, it gives CASSQGLTDSGANVLTF. The chain uses TRBV14 and TRBJ2-6; D ambiguous. Trimming removed 1 base from V and 0 bases from J, with 10 bases in between. In germline, CDR1 is SGHDN, CDR2 FVKESK. The CDR3 has 17 residues.

The chain joins TRBV20-1 to TRBJ1-2, with D uncertain. The germline CDR1 and CDR2 sequences are DFQATT and SNEGSKA (reference sequence). The CDR3 length is 12 residues. V lost 2 bases and J lost 7, with 11 bases in between. The DNA for the CDR3 is TGCAGTGCTAGAACCCCGGGCGGTGGCTACACCTTC. It codes for CSARTPGGGYTF.

V gene TRBV7-2 combines with J gene TRBJ2-7; D may be TRBD1 (7 bases). Germline lookup yields CDR1 SGHTA and CDR2 FQGNSA. This CDR3 spans 15 amino acids. Between the trimmed V and J ends, which lost 5 bases and 5 bases, there was a span of 19 bases. The CDR3 sequence: CASSHSAGQSHEQYF. The CDR3 DNA is TGTGCCAGCAGCCATTCTGCGGGACAGTCGCACGAGCAGTACTTC.

The CDR3 bases are TGCAGTGCTAGTCGCCTCCTAGCGGGAGAACATGAGCAGTTCTTC. Encoded protein: CSASRLLAGEHEQFF. V usage is TRBV20-1 and J usage is TRBJ2-1; TRBD2 matches 10 bases. Germline V lookup: CDR1 DFQATT, CDR2 SNEGSKA (reference sequence). This CDR3 is 15 amino acids long. V gave up 3 bases and J gave up 8 bases; unmatched junction bases: 10.

This chain connects TRBV24-1 to TRBJ2-7; the match to TRBD1 covers 9 bases. Germline V gives CDR1 KGHDR, CDR2 SFDVKD. The CDR3 loop spans 16 amino acids. The V segment lost 4 bases and the J segment 5 bases; nucleotides outside the gene matches: 11. CDR3 nucleotide sequence: TGTGCCACCAGTGAGGAAGGGACAGGGTGGATCCACGAGCAGTACTTC. Protein: CATSEEGTGWIHEQYF.

This clonotype was seen a few times. The chain recombines TRBV5-6 with TRBJ2-7; a possible D gene is TRBD1 (6 bases). Between the trimmed V and J ends, which lost 4 bases and 3 bases, there was a span of 14 bases. Per the germline V gene, CDR1 is SGHDT and CDR2 is YYEEEE. The CDR3 covers 14 residues. The chain's CDR3 is CASSLRQAGYEQYF. The CDR3 DNA reads as TGTGCCAGCAGCCTCAGACAGGCCGGCTACGAGCAGTACTTC.

The chain is built from TRBV20-1 and TRBJ1-1, with no clear D. The CDR3 is 13 amino acids. CDR1 and CDR2 from the germline V gene are DFQATT and SNEGSKA (reference sequence). Trimming left V 7 bases short and J 0 bases short, with 12 bases between. The CDR3 is CSVRRDLNTEAFF. The CDR3 nucleotides are TGCAGTGTTCGGCGAGATTTGAACACTGAAGCTTTCTTT.

This sequence joins TRBV6-1 and TRBJ1-5, with D unresolved. The ends were cut back, 7 bases at V and 6 bases at J, with 13 bases in the middle. The V gene's germline CDR1 is MNHNS and CDR2 SASEGT. CDR3 length: 13 residues. CDR3 sequence (DNA): TGTGCCAGCACGGGCATTAAGGGTCAGCCCCAGCATTTT. Residues: CASTGIKGQPQHF.

In its sample, this clonotype was seen a few times. The chain has TRBV3-1 and TRBJ1-1; D uncertain. This CDR3 comprises 11 residues. CDR1 and CDR2 (germline): LGHDT, YNNKEL (reference sequence). With 8 bases removed from V and 4 bases from J, the gap between germline ends came to 8 bases. In DNA form, the CDR3 reads TGTGCCAGCCAAGGGCCCACTGAAGCTTTCTTT. Translation: CASQGPTEAFF.

This chain links TRBV29-1 with TRBJ1-2, with 8 bases fitting TRBD1. The V gene end was trimmed by 1 base and the J gene end by 4 bases; junction bases not matched to a gene: 11. The V gene's germline CDR1 is SQVTM and CDR2 ANQGSEA. This CDR3 comprises 16 residues. CDR3 loop: CSVEGAGGEESYGYTF. The CDR3 coding sequence is TGCAGCGTTGAAGGGGCAGGGGGCGAGGAGAGCTATGGCTACACCTTC.

This chain joins TRBV19 and TRBJ1-1; possible D gene TRBD1, 6 bases. The V end lost 7 bases, the J end lost 8 bases, and 14 bases lay between the germline ends. CDR3 length: 12 amino acids. Germline V CDR1 and CDR2: LNHDA, SQIVND (reference sequence). The CDR3 nucleotides read TGTGCCAGTACCCCTGGGGGCAGAGAAGCTTTCTTT. This codes for CASTPGGREAFF.

The chain couples TRBV12-3 or TRBV12-4 to TRBJ1-5; D possibly corresponds to TRBD1 (5 bases). This CDR3 is built from 14 residues. V lost 8 bases, J lost 6 bases, and 17 bases lay in between. The CDR3 reads CASRDRMSSQPQHF. The CDR3 region has the DNA TGTGCCAGCCGGGACCGAATGAGTAGTCAGCCCCAGCATTTT.

This clonotype was seen more than once but under ten times. V and J are TRBV19 and TRBJ1-5, with a possible D match to TRBD1 (5 bases). Germline CDR1 reads LNHDA; CDR2 reads SQIVND (reference sequence). V was trimmed by 4 bases and J by 7 bases, leaving 14 bases between them. This CDR3 is 14 amino acids long. CDR3 residues: CASSKTGSGQPQHF. The CDR3 nucleotides read TGTGCCAGTAGTAAGACGGGATCAGGGCAGCCCCAGCATTTT.

This clonotype was seen more than once but under ten times. The chain employs TRBV9 and TRBJ2-2; 7 nucleotides agree with TRBD1. CDR3 size: 15 residues. V trimming: 7 bases; J trimming: 4 bases; junction bases outside the gene matches: 10. The germline V gene encodes CDR1 SGDLS and CDR2 YYNGEE. Here the CDR3 reads CASRTGTASTGELFF. The DNA of the CDR3 is TGTGCCAGCCGTACCGGGACAGCTAGCACCGGGGAGCTGTTTTTT.

This clonotype was detected only a few times. The chain couples TRBV18 to TRBJ2-1, with D perhaps being TRBD1 or TRBD2 (6 bases each). This CDR3 has 14 residues. Deletions cut 8 bases from V and 5 bases from J, with 16 bases between. Per germline, CDR1 KGHSH and CDR2 LQKENI. The CDR3 sequence: CASATGGVNNEQFF. The CDR3 region has the DNA TGTGCCAGCGCGACAGGAGGGGTGAACAATGAGCAGTTCTTC.

This clonotype was seen more than once but under ten times. This chain links TRBV18 with TRBJ1-5; a weak D match, TRBD1 (6 bases). The CDR3 covers 16 residues. Germline V gene lookup returns CDR1 KGHSH and CDR2 LQKENI. The V end lost 2 bases, the J end lost 0 bases, and 11 bases lay between the germline ends. The CDR3 loop reads CASSPSGANSNQPQHF. The DNA of the CDR3 is TGTGCCAGCTCACCATCGGGGGCTAATAGCAATCAGCCCCAGCATTTT.